The clone carrying this T cell receptor beta chain was seen a few times. Its antigen is not known. Investigators isolated RNA and reverse transcribed it into cDNA to act as the sequencing template. The data were produced by immunoSEQ multiplex PCR, yet TCRdb's version contains in-frame clones alone and is incomplete. The sample includes fewer than 20,000 clones, roughly three fifths of them seen just once. The data originate from a study of CD8+ T cells in alopecia areata. Broader study findings: Researchers reported that TCR sharing among patients proved less clear than in mice, possibly HLA-linked.

Germline values: CDR1 MDHEN, CDR2 SYDVKM. The CDR3 has 17 residues. V lost 4 bases to trimming and J lost 1 base; unmatched junction nucleotides: 5. From alopecia areata patients, lesional scalp punch biopsies and peripheral blood were collected. The specimen sequenced was skin. The rearrangement uses TRBV28 and TRBJ2-1, with TRBD2 matching 12 bases. This receptor was identified in a human donor with alopecia areata. The CDR3 DNA reads as TGTGCCAGCAGTTCCCTAGCGGGAGGGGGGTCCTACAATGAGCAGTTCTTC. Translation: CASSSLAGGGSYNEQFF. The full variable domain, its missing parts supplied by reference TRBV28 and TRBJ2-1, is DVKVTQSSRYLVKRTGEKVFLECVQDMDHENMFWYRQDPGLGLRLIYFSYDVKMKEKGDIPEGYSVSREKKERFSLILESASTNQTSMYLCASSSLAGGGSYNEQFFGPGTRLTVL.